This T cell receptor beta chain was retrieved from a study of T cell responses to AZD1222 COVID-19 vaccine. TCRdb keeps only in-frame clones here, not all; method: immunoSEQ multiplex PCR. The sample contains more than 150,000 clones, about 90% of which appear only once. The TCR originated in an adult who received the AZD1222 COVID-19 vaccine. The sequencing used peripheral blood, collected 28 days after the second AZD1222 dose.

CDR3 loop: CASMSFSGNTIYF. CDR3 bases: TGTGCCAGCATGAGCTTCTCTGGAAACACCATATATTTT. V and J are TRBV5-6 and TRBJ1-3, with no clear D. Trimming pared 6 bases from V and 0 bases from J, leaving 7 bases between. Germline CDR1 SGHDT, CDR2 YYEEEE. This CDR3 is 13 amino acids long.